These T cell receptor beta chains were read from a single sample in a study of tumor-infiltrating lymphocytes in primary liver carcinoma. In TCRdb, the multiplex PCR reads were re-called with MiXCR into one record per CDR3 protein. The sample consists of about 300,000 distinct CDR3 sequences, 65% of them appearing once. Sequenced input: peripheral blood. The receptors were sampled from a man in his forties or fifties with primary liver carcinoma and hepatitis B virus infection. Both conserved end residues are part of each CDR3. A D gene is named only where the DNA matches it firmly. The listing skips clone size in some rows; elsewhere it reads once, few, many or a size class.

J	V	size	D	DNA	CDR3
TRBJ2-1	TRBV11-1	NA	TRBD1	TGTGCCAGCGGACCCGGACAGGGTAGCTCCTACAATGAGCAGTTCTTC	CASGPGQGSSYNEQFF
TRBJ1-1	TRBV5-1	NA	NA	TGCGCCAGCAGCTTGGTTAGGGAGAACACTGAAGCTTTCTTT	CASSLVRENTEAFF
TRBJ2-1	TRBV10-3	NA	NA	TGTGCCACCCAAGGGGGGTTTGAGCAGCTCTTC	CATQGGFEQLF
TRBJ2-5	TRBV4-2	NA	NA	TGTGCCAGCAGCCAAGATCTGATGGTAGGGCCGGCTGTAGAGACCCAGTACTTC	CASSQDLMVGPAVETQYF
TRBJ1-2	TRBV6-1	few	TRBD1	TGTACCAGTAGTGAAGGCAGGGGGCGGAACACCTTC	CTSSEGRGRNTF
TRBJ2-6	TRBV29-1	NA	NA	TGCAGCGCCAACCCTGGGGCCAACGCCCTGACTTTC	CSANPGANALTF
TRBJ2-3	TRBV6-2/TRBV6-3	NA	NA	TGTGCCAACAGTTGGACGGGGGGCATAGATACGCAGTATTTT	CANSWTGGIDTQYF
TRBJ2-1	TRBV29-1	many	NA	TGCAGCGTTGAGCGAGGGTACACTTTTACCTTC	CSVERGYTFTF
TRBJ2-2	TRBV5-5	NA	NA	TGTGCCAGCAGCTACGAATACCGACAGGCGAACACCGGGGAGCTGTTTTTT	CASSYEYRQANTGELFF
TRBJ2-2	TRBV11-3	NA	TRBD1	TGTGCCATCAGCGCGGGACAGGGTGACACCGGGGAGCTGTTTTTT	CAISAGQGDTGELFF
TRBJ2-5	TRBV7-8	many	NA	TGTGCCAGCAGCCCTTCCCAGTGGCGGGACTTAGAGACCCAGTACTTC	CASSPSQWRDLETQYF
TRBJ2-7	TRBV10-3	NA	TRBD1	TGTGCCACGCGGGCGGGGACAGGGCCCTACGAGCAGTACTTC	CATRAGTGPYEQYF
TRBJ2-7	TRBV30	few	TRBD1	TGTGCCTGGAGGGTAGGGACAGCCTGGTCCTACGAGCAGCACTTC	CAWRVGTAWSYEQHF
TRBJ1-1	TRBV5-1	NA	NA	TGCGCCAGCAGCTTGGAAACGGTGAACACTGACGCTTTCTTT	CASSLETVNTDAFF
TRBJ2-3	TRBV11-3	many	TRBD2	TGTGCCAGCAGCTTAACGGCGGGAGCAGATACGCAGTATTTT	CASSLTAGADTQYF
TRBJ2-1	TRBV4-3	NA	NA	TGTGCCAGCAGCCAATATTGGGGCCCAAGGGGTAAGCAGTTCTTC	CASSQYWGPRGKQFF
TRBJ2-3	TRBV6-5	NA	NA	TGTGCCAACAGCCCAATGCGGAGACGCGATACGCAGTATTTT	CANSPMRRRDTQYF
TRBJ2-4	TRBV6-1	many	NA	TGTGCCAGCAGTGAAGCGGGCGGTTTAGCCAAAAACATTCAGTACTTC	CASSEAGGLAKNIQYF
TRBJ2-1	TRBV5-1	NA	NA	TGCGCCAGCAGCTCACAGGGTTTGGCCTACAATGAGCAGTTCTTC	CASSSQGLAYNEQFF
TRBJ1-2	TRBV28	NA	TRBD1	TGTGCCAGCAGCCTTATTTCAGGGGGGGGCTACACCTTC	CASSLISGGGYTF
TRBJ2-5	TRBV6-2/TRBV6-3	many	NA	TGTGCCAGCACACCCCCAGGGGTTATGGAGACCCAGTACTTC	CASTPPGVMETQYF
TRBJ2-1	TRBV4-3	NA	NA	TGCGCCTGCAGCCAAGATGTAGGACTGGGGCAGTTCTTC	CACSQDVGLGQFF
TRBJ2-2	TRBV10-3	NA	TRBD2	TGTGCCGCTGCCGCTAGCGGGAGGGCCTCCGGGAAGCTGTTTTTT	CAAAASGRASGKLFF
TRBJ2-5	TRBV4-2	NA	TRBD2	TGTGCCAACAGCCAAGGGAGCGCGGGGGGTGAGACCCAGTACTTC	CANSQGSAGGETQYF
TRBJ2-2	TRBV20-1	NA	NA	TGCAGTGTTGACGGGGGACGGACCGGGGGGCTGTTTTTT	CSVDGGRTGGLFF